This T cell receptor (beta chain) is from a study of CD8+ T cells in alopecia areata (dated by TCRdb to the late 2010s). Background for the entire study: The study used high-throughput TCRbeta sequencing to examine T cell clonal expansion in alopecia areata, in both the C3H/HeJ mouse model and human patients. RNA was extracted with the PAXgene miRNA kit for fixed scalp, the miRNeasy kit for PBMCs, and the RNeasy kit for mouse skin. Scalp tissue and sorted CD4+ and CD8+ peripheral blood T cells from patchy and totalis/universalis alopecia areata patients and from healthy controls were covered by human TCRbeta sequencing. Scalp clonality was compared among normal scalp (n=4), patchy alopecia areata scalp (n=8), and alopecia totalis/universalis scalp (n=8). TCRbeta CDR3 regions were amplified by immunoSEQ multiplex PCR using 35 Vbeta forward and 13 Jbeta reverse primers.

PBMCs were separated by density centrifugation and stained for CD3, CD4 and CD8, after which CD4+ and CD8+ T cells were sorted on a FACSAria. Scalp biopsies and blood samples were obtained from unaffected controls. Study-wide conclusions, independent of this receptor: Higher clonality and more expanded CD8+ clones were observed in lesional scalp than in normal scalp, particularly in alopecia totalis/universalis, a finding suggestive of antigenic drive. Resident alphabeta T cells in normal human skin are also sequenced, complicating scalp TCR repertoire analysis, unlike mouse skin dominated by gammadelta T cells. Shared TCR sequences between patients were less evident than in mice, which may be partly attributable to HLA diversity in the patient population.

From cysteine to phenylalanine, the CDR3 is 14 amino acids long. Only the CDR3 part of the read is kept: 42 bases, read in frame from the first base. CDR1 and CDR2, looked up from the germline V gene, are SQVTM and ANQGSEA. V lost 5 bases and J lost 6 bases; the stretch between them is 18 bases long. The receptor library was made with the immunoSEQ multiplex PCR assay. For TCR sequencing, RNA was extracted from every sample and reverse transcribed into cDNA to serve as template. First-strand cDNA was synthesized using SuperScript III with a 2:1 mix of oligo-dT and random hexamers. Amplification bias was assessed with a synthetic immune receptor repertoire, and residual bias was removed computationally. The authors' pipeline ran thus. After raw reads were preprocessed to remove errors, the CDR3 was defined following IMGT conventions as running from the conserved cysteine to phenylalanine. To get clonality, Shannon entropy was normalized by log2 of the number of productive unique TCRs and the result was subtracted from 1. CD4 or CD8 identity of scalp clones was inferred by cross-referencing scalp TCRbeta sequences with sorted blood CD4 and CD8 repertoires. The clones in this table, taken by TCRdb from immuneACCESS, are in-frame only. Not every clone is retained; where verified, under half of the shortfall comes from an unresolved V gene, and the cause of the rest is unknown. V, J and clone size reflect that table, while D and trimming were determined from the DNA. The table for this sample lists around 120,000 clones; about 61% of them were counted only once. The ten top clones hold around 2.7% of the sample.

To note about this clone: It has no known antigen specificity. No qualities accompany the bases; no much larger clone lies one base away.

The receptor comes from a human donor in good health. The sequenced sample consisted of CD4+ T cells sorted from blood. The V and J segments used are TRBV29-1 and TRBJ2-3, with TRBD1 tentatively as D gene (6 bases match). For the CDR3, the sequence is CSVRDIVLGDTQYF. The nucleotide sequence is TGCAGCGTTCGGGACATCGTCCTAGGGGATACGCAGTATTTT.